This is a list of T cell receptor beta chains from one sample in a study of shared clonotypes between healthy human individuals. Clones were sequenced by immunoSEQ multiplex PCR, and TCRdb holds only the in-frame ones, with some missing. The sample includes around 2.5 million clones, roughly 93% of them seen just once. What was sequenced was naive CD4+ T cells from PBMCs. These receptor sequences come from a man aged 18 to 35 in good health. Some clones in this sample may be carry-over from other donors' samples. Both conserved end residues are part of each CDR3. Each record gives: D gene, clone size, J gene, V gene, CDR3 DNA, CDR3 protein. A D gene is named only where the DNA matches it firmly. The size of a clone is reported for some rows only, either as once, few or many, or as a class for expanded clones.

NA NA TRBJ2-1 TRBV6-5 TGTGCCAGCATGATGGTGGTGAGGGGTGAGCAGTTCTTC CASMMVVRGEQFF
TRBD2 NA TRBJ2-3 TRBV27 TGTGCCAGCAAGGCTAGCGGGAGGGGAAACACAGATACGCAGTATTTT CASKASGRGNTDTQYF
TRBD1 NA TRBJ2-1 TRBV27 TGTGCCAGCAGTTTACTGGCAGGGGGCAATGAGCAGTTCTTC CASSLLAGGNEQFF
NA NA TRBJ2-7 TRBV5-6 TGTGCCAGCAGCCCGGGACAAACACGGTCCTACGAGCAGTACTTC CASSPGQTRSYEQYF
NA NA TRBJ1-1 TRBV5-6 TGTGCCAGCAGCGCCCAGCGGGGGAAAGGAGAAGCTTTCTTT CASSAQRGKGEAFF
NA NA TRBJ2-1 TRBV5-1 TGCGCCAGCAGCCCGGACAGCGTCGGTGAGCAGTTCTTC CASSPDSVGEQFF
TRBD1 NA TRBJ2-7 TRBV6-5 TGTGCCAGCAGTTACACAGGGGGCCTTTCCTCCTACGAGCAGTACTTC CASSYTGGLSSYEQYF
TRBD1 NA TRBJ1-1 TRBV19 TGTGCCAGTAGCCAGGACAGGACGAACACTGAAGCTTTCTTT CASSQDRTNTEAFF
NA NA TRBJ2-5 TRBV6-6 TGTGCCAGCAGTTACCTCAGGGGGGCGGAGACCCAGTACTTC CASSYLRGAETQYF
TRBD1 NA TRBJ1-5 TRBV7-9 TGTGCCAGCAGCTTCTTGACAGGGTCACGTCAGCCCCAGCATTTT CASSFLTGSRQPQHF
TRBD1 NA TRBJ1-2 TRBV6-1 TGTGCCAGCAGTGATGGGGACAGCTATTATGGCTACACCTTC CASSDGDSYYGYTF
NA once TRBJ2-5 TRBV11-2 TGTGCCAGCAGCTTAGTGGGGGGGCTAGTGAAGACCCAGTACTTC CASSLVGGLVKTQYF
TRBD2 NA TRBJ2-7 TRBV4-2 TGTGCCAGCAGCTCTTCCGGGACTAGCGGGTACGAGCAGTACTTC CASSSSGTSGYEQYF
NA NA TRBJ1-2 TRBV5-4 TGTGCCAGCAGCTTGCCGGGGCAGACTAACTATGGCTACACCTTC CASSLPGQTNYGYTF
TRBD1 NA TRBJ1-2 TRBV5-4 TGTGCCAGCAGCTATATACAGGGGGAGGGCTATGGCTACACCTTC CASSYIQGEGYGYTF
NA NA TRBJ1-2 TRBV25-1 TGTGCCAGCAGGAGATCAGGGTCCTATGGCTACACCTTC CASRRSGSYGYTF
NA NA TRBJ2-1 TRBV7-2 TGTGCCAGCAGCCAGGCCTGGGGCTCCTACAATGAGCAGTTCTTC CASSQAWGSYNEQFF
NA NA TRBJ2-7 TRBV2 TGTGCCAGCAGGCGCACGATACTGGAGGGCGAGCAGTACTTC CASRRTILEGEQYF
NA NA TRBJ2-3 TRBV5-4 TGTGCCAGCAGACCCGGGACCCAGTATAGCACAGATACGCAGTATTTT CASRPGTQYSTDTQYF
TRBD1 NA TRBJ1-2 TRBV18 TGTGCCAGCTCACCACCAACGCTGACAGGGAACTATGGCTACACCTTC CASSPPTLTGNYGYTF
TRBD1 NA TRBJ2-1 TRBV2 TGTGCCAGCAGTGACCCCCGACAGGGGGCGCGGGAGCAGTTCTTC CASSDPRQGAREQFF
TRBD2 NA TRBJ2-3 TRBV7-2 TGTGCCAGCAGCTTAACTCGGGAGGGCCTGGGTACGCAGTATTTT CASSLTREGLGTQYF
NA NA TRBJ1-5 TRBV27 TGTGCCAGCAGTTCCCAAGTCAATCAGCCCCAGCATTTT CASSSQVNQPQHF
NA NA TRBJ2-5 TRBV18 TGTGCCAGCTCCCCCCGGGTAGAGGTGACTGGGGAGACCCAGTACTTC CASSPRVEVTGETQYF
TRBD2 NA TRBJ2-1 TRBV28 TGTGCCAGCAGTTTGGGGGGACTAGCGTCTTACAATGAGCAGTTCTTC CASSLGGLASYNEQFF
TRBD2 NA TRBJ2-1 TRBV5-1 TGCGCCAGCAGCCCTACGGGACTAGCGGGTCGCAATGAGCAGTTCTTC CASSPTGLAGRNEQFF
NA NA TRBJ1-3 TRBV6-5 TGTGCCAGCAGTCCTGTGTCCTCTGGAAACACCATATATTTT CASSPVSSGNTIYF
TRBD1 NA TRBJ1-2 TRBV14 TGTGCCAGCAGCCACACAGGGGCGACTAACTATGGCTACACCTTC CASSHTGATNYGYTF
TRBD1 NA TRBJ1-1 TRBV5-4 TGTGCCAGCAGCCAGGGGGGACAGAACACTGAAGCTTTCTTT CASSQGGQNTEAFF
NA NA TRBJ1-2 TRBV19 TGTGCCAGTAGCGACAGGACTAACTATGGCTACACCTTC CASSDRTNYGYTF
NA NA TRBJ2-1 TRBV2 TGTGCCAGCAGTGGGACAGCGAAAGGGAATGAGCAGTTCTTC CASSGTAKGNEQFF
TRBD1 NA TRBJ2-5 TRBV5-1 TGCGCCAGCAGCTTTAGAACAGGGGGTGAAGAGACCCAGTACTTC CASSFRTGGEETQYF
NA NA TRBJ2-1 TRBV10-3 TGTGCCATCAGTGCGGCAGCGGACAATGAGCAGTTCTTC CAISAAADNEQFF
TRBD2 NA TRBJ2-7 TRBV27 TGTGCCAGCAGTGAGCTAGCGGGAGGCGAATACGAGCAGTACTTC CASSELAGGEYEQYF
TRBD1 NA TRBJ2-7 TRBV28 TGTGCCAGCGAAGGACAGGTGGGCTACGAGCAGTACTTC CASEGQVGYEQYF
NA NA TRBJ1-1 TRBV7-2 TGTGCCAGCAGCTTAGCGGACGGCCGGAACACTGAAGCTTTCTTT CASSLADGRNTEAFF
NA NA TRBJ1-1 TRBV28 TGTGCCAGCAGTCCCCCAGTTACTTCCGAAGCTTTCTTT CASSPPVTSEAFF
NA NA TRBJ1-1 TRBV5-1 TGCGCCAGCAGCTTGGCACAGCAGCGGACTGAAGCTTTCTTT CASSLAQQRTEAFF
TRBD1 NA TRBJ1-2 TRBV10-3 TGTGCCATCAGTGGGACAGGCGCCAACTATGGCTACACCTTC CAISGTGANYGYTF
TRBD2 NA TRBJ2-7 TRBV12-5 TGTGCTAGTGGCCGGGGGGACCCTCTAAGTGGCCACGAGCAGTACTTC CASGRGDPLSGHEQYF
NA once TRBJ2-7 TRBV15 TGTGCCACCAGCGCCCACGGCGAACGGGGCGGAAACGAGCAGTACTTC CATSAHGERGGNEQYF
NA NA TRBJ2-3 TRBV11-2 TGTGCCAGCAGCTTAGTAGTAAGTTTAAGGAGGTCGGAGAATACGCAGTATTTT CASSLVVSLRRSENTQYF
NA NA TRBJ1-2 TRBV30 TGTGCCTGGAGTATCGGACAGGGCTACACCTTC CAWSIGQGYTF
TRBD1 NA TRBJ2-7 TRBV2 TGTGCCAGCCAGGGACAGCCCTCCTACGAGCAGTACTTC CASQGQPSYEQYF
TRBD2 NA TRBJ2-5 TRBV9 TGTGCCAGCAGCGAAGGGCCAGCGGGAGGGCCCGGGACCCAGTACTTC CASSEGPAGGPGTQYF
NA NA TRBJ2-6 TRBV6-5 TGTGCCAGCAGAGAGGCCAACGTCCTGACTTTC CASREANVLTF
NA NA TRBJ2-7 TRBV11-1 TGTGCCAGCAGCTTAGCGAGGGCAACGGGAGACCCCAACGAGCAGTACTTC CASSLARATGDPNEQYF
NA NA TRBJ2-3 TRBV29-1 TGCAGCGTTGAACGTAGAAGTCAAGATACGCAGTATTTT CSVERRSQDTQYF